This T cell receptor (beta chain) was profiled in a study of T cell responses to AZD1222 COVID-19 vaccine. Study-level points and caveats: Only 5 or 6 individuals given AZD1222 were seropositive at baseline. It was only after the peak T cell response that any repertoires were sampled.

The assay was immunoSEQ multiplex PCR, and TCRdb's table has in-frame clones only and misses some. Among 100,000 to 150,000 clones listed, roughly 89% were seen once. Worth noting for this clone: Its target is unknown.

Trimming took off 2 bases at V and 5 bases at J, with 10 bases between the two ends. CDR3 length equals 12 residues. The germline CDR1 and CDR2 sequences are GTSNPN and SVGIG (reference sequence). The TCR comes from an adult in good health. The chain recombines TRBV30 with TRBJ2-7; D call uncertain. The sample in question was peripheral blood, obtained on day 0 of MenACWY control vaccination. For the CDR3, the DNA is TGTGCCTGGAGTCTCGCCGAGAACGAGCAGTACTTC. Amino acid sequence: CAWSLAENEQYF.